This T cell receptor (beta chain) was retrieved from a study of radiotherapy plus CTLA-4 blockade in lung cancer. General study results and limits: An expansion of tumor-derived TCR clones occurred in blood after radiotherapy plus ipilimumab.

With respect to this clone: Its target is unknown.

V was clipped by 3 bases and J by 0 bases, with 5 bases between them. Germline V gene data show CDR1 as LNHDA and CDR2 as SQIVND (reference sequence). This CDR3 contains 13 residues. Only in-frame clones appear in the TCRdb table, and some are missing; sequencing was by immunoSEQ multiplex PCR. The repertoire holds about 49,000 clones, with roughly 88% as singletons. This receptor was identified in a human donor with non-small cell lung cancer whose response to radiotherapy plus ipilimumab could not be evaluated. V and J are TRBV19 and TRBJ1-2; D is uncertain. The sequencing here drew on peripheral blood, taken from a patient treated with radiotherapy plus ipilimumab. CDR3 amino acids: CASSIQSNYGYTF. In nucleotides, the CDR3 is TGTGCCAGTAGTATTCAGTCTAACTATGGCTACACCTTC. Based on the CDR3 plus reference TRBV19 and TRBJ1-2, the full variable domain is DGGITQSPKYLFRKEGQNVTLSCEQNLNHDAMYWYRQDPGQGLRLIYYSQIVNDFQKGDIAEGYSVSREKKESFPLTVTSAQKNPTAFYLCASSIQSNYGYTFGSGTRLTVV.